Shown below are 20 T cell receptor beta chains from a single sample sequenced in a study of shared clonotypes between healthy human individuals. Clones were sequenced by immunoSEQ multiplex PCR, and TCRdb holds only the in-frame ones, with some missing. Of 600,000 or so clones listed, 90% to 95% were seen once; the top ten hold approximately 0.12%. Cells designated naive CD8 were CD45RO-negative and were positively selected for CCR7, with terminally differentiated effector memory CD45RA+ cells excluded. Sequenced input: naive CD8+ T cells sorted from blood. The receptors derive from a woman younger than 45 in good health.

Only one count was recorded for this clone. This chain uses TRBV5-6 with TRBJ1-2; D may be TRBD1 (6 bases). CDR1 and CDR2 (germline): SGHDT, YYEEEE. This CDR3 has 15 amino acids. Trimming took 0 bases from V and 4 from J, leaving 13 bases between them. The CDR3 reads CASSLVRGQTYGYTF. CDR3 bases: TGTGCCAGCAGCTTGGTCAGGGGTCAGACCTATGGCTACACCTTC.

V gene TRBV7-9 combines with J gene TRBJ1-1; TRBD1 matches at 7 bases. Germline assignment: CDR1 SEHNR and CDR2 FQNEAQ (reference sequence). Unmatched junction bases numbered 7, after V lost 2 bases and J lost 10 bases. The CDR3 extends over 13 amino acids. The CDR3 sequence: CASSLQGDRGAFF. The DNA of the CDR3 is TGTGCCAGCAGCTTACAAGGGGACAGAGGAGCTTTCTTT.

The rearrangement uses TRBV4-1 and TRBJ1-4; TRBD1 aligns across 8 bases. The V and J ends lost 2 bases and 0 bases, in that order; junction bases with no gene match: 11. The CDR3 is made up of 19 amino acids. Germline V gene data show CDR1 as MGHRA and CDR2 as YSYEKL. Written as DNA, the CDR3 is TGCGCCAGCAGCCAATCCCGACCGGGACAGGTTACAACTAATGAAAAACTGTTTTTT. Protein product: CASSQSRPGQVTTNEKLFF.

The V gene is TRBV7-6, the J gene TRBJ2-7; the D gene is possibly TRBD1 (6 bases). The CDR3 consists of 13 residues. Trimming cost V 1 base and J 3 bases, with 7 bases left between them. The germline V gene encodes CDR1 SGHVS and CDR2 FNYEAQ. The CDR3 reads CASSLGQDYEQYF. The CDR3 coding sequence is TGTGCCAGCAGCTTAGGACAGGACTACGAGCAGTACTTC.

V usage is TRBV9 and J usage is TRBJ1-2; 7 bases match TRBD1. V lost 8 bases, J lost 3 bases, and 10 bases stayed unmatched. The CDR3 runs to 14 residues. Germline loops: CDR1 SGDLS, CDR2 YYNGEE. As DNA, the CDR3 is TGTGCCAGAGGACGAACAGGGGAGGACTATGGCTACACCTTC. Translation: CARGRTGEDYGYTF.

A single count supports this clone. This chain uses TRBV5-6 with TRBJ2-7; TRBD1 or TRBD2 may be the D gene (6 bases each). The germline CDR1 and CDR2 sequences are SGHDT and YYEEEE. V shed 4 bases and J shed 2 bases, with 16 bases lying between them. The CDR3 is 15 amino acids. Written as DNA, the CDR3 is TGTGCCAGCAGCCCTGGTACAGGGAGGACCTACGAGCAGTACTTC. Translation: CASSPGTGRTYEQYF.

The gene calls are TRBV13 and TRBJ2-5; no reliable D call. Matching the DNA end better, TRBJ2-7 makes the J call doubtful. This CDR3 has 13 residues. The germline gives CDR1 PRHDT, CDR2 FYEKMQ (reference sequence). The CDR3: CASSLDSSYEQYF. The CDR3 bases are TGTGCCAGCAGCTTAGACAGCTCCTACGAGCAGTACTTC.

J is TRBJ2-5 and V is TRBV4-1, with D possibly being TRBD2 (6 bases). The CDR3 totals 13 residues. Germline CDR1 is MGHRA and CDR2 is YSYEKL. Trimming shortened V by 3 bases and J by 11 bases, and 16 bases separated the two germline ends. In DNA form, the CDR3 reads TGCGCCAGCAGCCACCTGGGGACGGAGGGGCAGTACTTC. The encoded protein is CASSHLGTEGQYF.

CDR3 amino acids: CASRTWALDPHEQYF. The CDR3 DNA sequence: TGTGCCAGCAGAACTTGGGCTTTGGATCCCCACGAGCAGTACTTC. This rearrangement joins TRBV6-1 to TRBJ2-7; D gene ambiguous. CDR1 and CDR2 (germline): MNHNS, SASEGT. This CDR3 contains 15 residues. V shed 6 bases and J shed 5 bases, with 20 bases lying between them.

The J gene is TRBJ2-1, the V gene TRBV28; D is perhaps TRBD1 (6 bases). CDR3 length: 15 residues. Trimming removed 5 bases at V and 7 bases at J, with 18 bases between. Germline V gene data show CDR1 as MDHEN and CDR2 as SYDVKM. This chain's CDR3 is CASSQIRETGNEQFF. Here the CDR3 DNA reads TGTGCCAGCAGTCAGATTCGGGAAACAGGGAATGAGCAGTTCTTC.

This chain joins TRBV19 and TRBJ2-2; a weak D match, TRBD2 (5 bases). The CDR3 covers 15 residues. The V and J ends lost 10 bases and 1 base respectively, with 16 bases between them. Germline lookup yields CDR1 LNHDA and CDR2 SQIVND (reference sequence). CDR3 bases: TGTGCCACTCTAGGTGGGAGTTGGAACACCGGGGAGCTGTTTTTT. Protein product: CATLGGSWNTGELFF.

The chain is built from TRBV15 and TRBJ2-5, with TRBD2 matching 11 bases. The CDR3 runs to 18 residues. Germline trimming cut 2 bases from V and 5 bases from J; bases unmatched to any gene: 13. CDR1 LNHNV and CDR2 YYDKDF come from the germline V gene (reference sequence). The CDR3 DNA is TGTGCCACCAGCAGACCACCGATAGCGGGAGGGGGTCGGGAGACCCAGTACTTC. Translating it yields CATSRPPIAGGGRETQYF.

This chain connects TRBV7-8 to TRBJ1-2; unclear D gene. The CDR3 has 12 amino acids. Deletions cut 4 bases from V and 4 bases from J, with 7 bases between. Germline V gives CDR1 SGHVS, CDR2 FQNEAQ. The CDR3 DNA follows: TGTGCCAGCAGCTCAGACCTCTATGGCTACACCTTC. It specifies CASSSDLYGYTF.

The CDR3 spells CASLRENTEAFF. Written as DNA, the CDR3 is TGTGCCAGCCTGCGAGAGAACACTGAAGCTTTCTTT. The chain links TRBV2 to TRBJ1-1; unclear D gene. The germline V gene has CDR1 SNHLY and CDR2 FYNNEI. V gave up 8 bases and J gave up 1 base, with 8 bases separating them. The CDR3 is made up of 12 amino acids.

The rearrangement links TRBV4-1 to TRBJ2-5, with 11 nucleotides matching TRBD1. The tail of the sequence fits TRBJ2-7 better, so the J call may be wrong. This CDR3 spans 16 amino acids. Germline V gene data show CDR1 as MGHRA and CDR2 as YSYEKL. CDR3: CASSQAGQGAPDEQYF. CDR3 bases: TGCGCCAGCAGCCAAGCCGGACAGGGGGCGCCGGACGAGCAGTACTTC.

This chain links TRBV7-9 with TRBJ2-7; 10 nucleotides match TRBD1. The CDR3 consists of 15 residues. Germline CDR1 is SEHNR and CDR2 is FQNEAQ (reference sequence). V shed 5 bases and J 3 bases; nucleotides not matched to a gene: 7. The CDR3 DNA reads TGTGCCAGCAGCCCCCCGGGACAGGGGAACTACGAGCAGTACTTC. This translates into CASSPPGQGNYEQYF.

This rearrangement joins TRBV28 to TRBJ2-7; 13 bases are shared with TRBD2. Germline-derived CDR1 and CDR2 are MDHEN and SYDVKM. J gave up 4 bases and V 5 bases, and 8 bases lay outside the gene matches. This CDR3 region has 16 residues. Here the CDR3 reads CASSQRGLAGSYEQYF. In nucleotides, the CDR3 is TGTGCCAGCAGTCAACGGGGACTAGCGGGAAGTTACGAGCAGTACTTC.

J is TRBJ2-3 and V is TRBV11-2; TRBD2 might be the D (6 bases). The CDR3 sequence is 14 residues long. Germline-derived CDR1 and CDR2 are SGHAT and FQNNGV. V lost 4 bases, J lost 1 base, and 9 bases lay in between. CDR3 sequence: CASSWDWGTDTQYF. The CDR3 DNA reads TGTGCCAGCAGCTGGGACTGGGGCACAGATACGCAGTATTTT. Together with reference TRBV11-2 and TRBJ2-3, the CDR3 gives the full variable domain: EAGVAQSPRYKIIEKRQSVAFWCNPISGHATLYWYQQILGQGPKLLIQFQNNGVVDDSQLPKDRFSAERLKGVDSTLKIQPAKLEDSAVYLCASSWDWGTDTQYFGPGTRLTVL.

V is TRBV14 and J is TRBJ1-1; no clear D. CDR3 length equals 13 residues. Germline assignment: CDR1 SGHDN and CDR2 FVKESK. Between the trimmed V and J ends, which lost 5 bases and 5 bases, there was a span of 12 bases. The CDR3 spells CASSEGRRTEAFF. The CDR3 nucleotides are TGTGCCAGCAGCGAAGGGAGGAGGACTGAAGCTTTCTTT. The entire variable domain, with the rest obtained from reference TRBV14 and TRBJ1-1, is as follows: EAGVTQFPSHSVIEKGQTVTLRCDPISGHDNLYWYRRVMGKEIKFLLHFVKESKQDESGMPNNRFLAERTGGTYSTLKVQPAELEDSGVYFCASSEGRRTEAFFGQGTRLTVV.

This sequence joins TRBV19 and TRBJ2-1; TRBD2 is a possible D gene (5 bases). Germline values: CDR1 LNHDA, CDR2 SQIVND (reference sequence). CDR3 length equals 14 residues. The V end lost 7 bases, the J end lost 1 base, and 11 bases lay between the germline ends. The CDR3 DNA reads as TGTGCCAGTAACCCCAGGACTTCCTACAATGAGCAGTTCTTC. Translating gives CASNPRTSYNEQFF.